Here is one T cell receptor (beta chain) with its context. As yet, its antigen is unknown. Sequenced by immunoSEQ multiplex PCR; TCRdb stores in-frame clones only, minus some. The sample yields around 150,000 clones, around 94% seen once. This specimen comes from a study of T cell responses to AZD1222 COVID-19 vaccine. Study-wide findings and caveats: Spike regions recognized by vaccine-associated CD4 TCRs spanned the protein, led by 160-218 and 743-854. The study sampled repertoires only after the peak T cell response. Spike-specific TCR breadth rose after two AZD1222 doses, and depth rose as well.

Per the germline V gene, CDR1 is SQVTM and CDR2 is ANQGSEA. This CDR3 has 10 residues. Trimming pared 4 bases from V and 6 bases from J, leaving 3 bases between. This chain uses TRBV29-1 with TRBJ2-2; no clear D gene. Sample: peripheral blood, taken on day 0 of AZD1222 vaccination. The clonotype originates from an adult in good health. CDR3 sequence (DNA): TGCAGCGTTGTGGCCGGGGAGCTGTTTTTT. The encoded protein is CSVVAGELFF.